The rows below give T cell receptor beta chains drawn from one sample of a study of cytomegalovirus exposure and HLA in healthy donors. Generated by immunoSEQ multiplex PCR, the TCRdb table keeps only in-frame clones and is missing some. The table includes around 130,000 clones, 70% to 80% detected once. Input material: PBMCs. The receptors stem from an older woman in good health and CMV-seronegative. Both conserved end residues are part of each CDR3. A D gene is named only where the DNA matches it firmly. Not every row has a clone size; where given, it reads once, few, many or a size class.

abundance	v_gene	d_gene	j_gene	CDR3aa	CDR3nt
-	TRBV9	TRBD2	TRBJ2-2	CASSAGTSRGGELFF	TGTGCCAGCAGCGCCGGGACTAGCCGCGGCGGGGAGCTGTTTTTT
-	TRBV10-2	-	TRBJ1-2	CASGIEGDGYTF	TGCGCCAGCGGTATCGAAGGAGATGGCTACACCTTC
-	TRBV2	-	TRBJ1-3	CASSVQAGSGNTIYF	TGTGCCAGCAGTGTGCAGGCCGGCTCTGGAAACACCATATATTTT
few	TRBV28	TRBD1	TRBJ2-5	CASSPTGIQETQYF	TGTGCCAGCAGTCCGACAGGGATCCAAGAGACCCAGTACTTC
-	TRBV28	TRBD1	TRBJ2-7	CACFRDRGYEQYF	TGTGCCTGTTTCCGGGACAGGGGGTACGAGCAGTACTTC
-	TRBV6-6	-	TRBJ1-2	CASSKGGRGNYGYTF	TGTGCCAGCAGTAAGGGGGGGCGGGGGAACTATGGCTACACCTTC
once	TRBV12-5	TRBD1	TRBJ2-1	CASARTGGNEQFF	TGTGCTAGTGCCCGGACAGGGGGGAATGAGCAGTTCTTC
few	TRBV5-1	TRBD2	TRBJ2-1	CASTGTSEGGEQFF	TGCGCCAGCACCGGGACTAGCGAGGGGGGTGAGCAGTTCTTC
-	TRBV14	-	TRBJ1-2	CASSPVGGPVGYTF	TGTGCCAGCAGCCCAGTGGGGGGGCCGGTTGGCTACACCTTC
-	TRBV6-6	-	TRBJ2-1	CASSYGGGDHEQFF	TGTGCCAGCAGTTATGGTGGAGGGGACCATGAGCAGTTCTTC
-	TRBV5-1	TRBD2	TRBJ2-3	CASSLAGGTSTDTQYF	TGCGCCAGCAGCTTAGCGGGGGGGACTAGCACAGATACGCAGTATTTT
-	TRBV6-1	-	TRBJ1-4	CASSDRDNEKLFF	TGTGCCAGCAGTGACAGGGATAATGAAAAACTGTTTTTT
-	TRBV9	TRBD1	TRBJ2-7	CASSPLDRGGYEQYF	TGTGCCAGCAGCCCCTTGGACAGGGGAGGCTACGAGCAGTACTTC
-	TRBV18	TRBD2	TRBJ2-7	CASSRLAGGDEQYF	TGTGCCAGCTCACGTCTAGCGGGAGGTGACGAGCAGTACTTC
few	TRBV25-1	TRBD1	TRBJ2-2	CASSDRGRTGELFF	TGTGCCAGCAGTGACAGGGGGCGTACCGGGGAGCTGTTTTTT
-	TRBV15	-	TRBJ2-3	CATSRAIDYSADTQYF	TGTGCCACCAGCAGGGCGATCGACTATAGCGCAGATACGCAGTATTTT
-	TRBV10-1	TRBD1	TRBJ2-7	CASLLPGQGVMGF	TGCGCCAGCCTCCTACCGGGACAGGGGGTAATGGGCTTC
-	TRBV7-3	TRBD1	TRBJ2-1	CASSSGTGGNNEQFF	TGTGCCAGCAGCTCCGGGACAGGGGGGAACAATGAGCAGTTCTTC
-	TRBV6-5	TRBD1	TRBJ2-6	CASSYSPGGFHVLTF	TGTGCCAGCAGTTACTCGCCAGGGGGCTTCCACGTCCTGACTTTC
-	TRBV9	-	TRBJ2-7	CASSGAGYEQYF	TGTGCCAGCAGCGGGGCGGGGTACGAGCAGTACTTC
-	TRBV5-5	TRBD1	TRBJ1-3	CASSLEMAGGGNTIYF	TGTGCCAGCAGCTTGGAGATGGCAGGGGGAGGAAACACCATATATTTT
once	TRBV7-8	-	TRBJ2-7	CASSLIGLPNYEQYF	TGTGCCAGCAGCTTGATCGGACTACCGAACTACGAGCAGTACTTC
-	TRBV9	TRBD2	TRBJ2-5	CASSKGLPKETQYF	TGTGCCAGCAGCAAGGGACTACCTAAAGAGACCCAGTACTTC
-	TRBV28	TRBD2	TRBJ2-4	CASLPPTSGIVGAKNIQYF	TGTGCCAGCCTCCCCCCGACTAGCGGGATAGTAGGTGCCAAAAACATTCAGTACTTC
-	TRBV7-3	-	TRBJ1-1	CASSLSMNTEAFF	TGTGCCAGCAGCTTATCCATGAACACTGAAGCTTTCTTT
-	TRBV15	TRBD1	TRBJ2-7	CATSRVETGAYEQYF	TGTGCCACCAGCAGAGTAGAGACAGGGGCCTACGAGCAGTACTTC
-	TRBV2	TRBD2	TRBJ2-1	CASRAGGYNEQFF	TGTGCCAGCAGAGCGGGGGGGTACAATGAGCAGTTCTTC
-	TRBV7-9	-	TRBJ2-3	CASSPGLSSTDTQYF	TGTGCCAGCAGCCCGGGACTTTCTAGCACAGATACGCAGTATTTT
-	TRBV27	-	TRBJ2-1	CASSLFGRGSYNEQFF	TGTGCCAGCAGTTTATTTGGCCGGGGATCCTACAATGAGCAGTTCTTC
few	TRBV27	TRBD2	TRBJ2-3	CASSLWASGGTDTQYF	TGTGCCAGCAGTTTATGGGCTAGCGGGGGCACAGATACGCAGTATTTT
-	TRBV9	TRBD2	TRBJ2-1	CASSITSGGSYEQFF	TGTGCCAGCAGCATAACTAGCGGGGGAAGCTATGAGCAGTTCTTC
few	TRBV5-1	-	TRBJ1-5	CASSAGTGNQPQHF	TGCGCCAGCAGCGCCGGAACAGGCAATCAGCCCCAGCATTTT
-	TRBV30	-	TRBJ2-1	CAWADGNEQFF	TGTGCCTGGGCGGATGGCAATGAGCAGTTCTTC
-	TRBV7-2	TRBD2	TRBJ2-1	CASSLLGVAGVEQFF	TGTGCCAGCAGCTTATTGGGGGTAGCGGGAGTTGAGCAGTTCTTC
-	TRBV7-9	-	TRBJ1-2	CSSSLAQSYGYTF	TGTTCCAGCAGCTTGGCACAGAGCTATGGCTACACCTTC
-	TRBV6-1	-	TRBJ1-2	CASSGGDYGYTF	TGTGCCAGCAGTGGCGGAGACTATGGCTACACCTTC
-	TRBV30	TRBD1	TRBJ2-2	CACRDRGFTGELFF	TGTGCCTGTAGGGACAGGGGTTTCACCGGGGAGCTGTTTTTT
-	TRBV5-6	-	TRBJ2-4	CASIKGRGKNIQYF	TGTGCCAGCATTAAGGGGCGCGGCAAAAACATTCAGTACTTC
few	TRBV6-5	-	TRBJ1-5	CASSVDRSNQPQHF	TGTGCCAGCAGTGTTGACAGGAGCAATCAGCCCCAGCATTTT
-	TRBV7-3	-	TRBJ2-7	CASSLFGSGVTTYEQYF	TGTGCCAGCAGCTTATTTGGCTCGGGCGTGACTACCTACGAGCAGTACTTC
-	TRBV4-1	-	TRBJ1-4	CASSQHSATNEKLFF	TGCGCCAGCAGCCAACACAGTGCAACTAATGAAAAACTGTTTTTT
-	TRBV5-4	TRBD2	TRBJ2-5	CASSLATSGRARETQYF	TGTGCCAGCAGCTTGGCGACTAGCGGGAGGGCCAGGGAGACCCAGTACTTC
-	TRBV28	TRBD2	TRBJ2-2	CASSLFSLAELNTGELFF	TGTGCCAGCAGTTTATTTTCCCTAGCGGAGCTTAACACCGGGGAGCTGTTTTTT
-	TRBV6-6	TRBD2	TRBJ2-3	CASSNGLAGADTQYF	TGTGCCAGCAGTAATGGACTAGCAGGAGCAGATACGCAGTATTTT
few	TRBV10-2	TRBD1	TRBJ1-1	CASRNWDRLGTDTEAFF	TGCGCCAGCAGGAACTGGGACAGGCTGGGTACGGACACTGAAGCTTTCTTT
-	TRBV27	TRBD1	TRBJ2-2	CASRRQGAGTGELFF	TGTGCCAGCAGACGACAGGGGGCGGGGACCGGGGAGCTGTTTTTT
-	TRBV7-3	-	TRBJ2-1	CASSFNNEQFF	TGTGCCAGCAGCTTTAACAATGAGCAGTTCTTC
-	TRBV27	TRBD1	TRBJ1-2	CASGRQGAETNYGYTF	TGTGCCAGCGGGAGACAGGGGGCAGAAACTAACTATGGCTACACCTTC
-	TRBV19	TRBD1	TRBJ1-5	CASSEDRASNQPQHF	TGTGCCAGTAGTGAGGACAGGGCTAGCAATCAGCCCCAGCATTTT
-	TRBV6-1	TRBD1	TRBJ2-5	CASSERTGAQETQYF	TGTGCCAGCAGTGAGAGGACAGGGGCCCAAGAGACCCAGTACTTC
few	TRBV9	-	TRBJ1-1	CASSGGTYTEAFF	TGTGCCAGCAGCGGCGGGACCTACACTGAAGCTTTCTTT
-	TRBV7-9	-	TRBJ1-4	CASSPDSSEKLFF	TGTGCCAGCAGTCCGGACAGCTCTGAAAAACTGTTTTTT
few	TRBV15	-	TRBJ1-1	CATSRVRGITEAFF	TGTGCCACCAGCAGAGTGCGGGGTATCACTGAAGCTTTCTTT
few	TRBV28	TRBD2	TRBJ2-1	CASSWGTSGYNEQFF	TGTGCCAGCAGTTGGGGGACTAGCGGGTACAATGAGCAGTTCTTC
-	TRBV29-1	-	TRBJ1-4	CSVGTGTTNEKLFF	TGCAGCGTCGGAACAGGGACGACTAATGAAAAACTGTTTTTT
once	TRBV2	-	TRBJ2-4	CASSEWRDNIQYF	TGTGCCAGCAGTGAATGGAGGGACAACATTCAGTACTTC
once	TRBV4-1	-	TRBJ1-1	CASSPPSTSLAKENTEAFF	TGCGCCAGCAGCCCCCCTAGTACCTCCTTAGCAAAGGAGAACACTGAAGCTTTCTTT
few	TRBV27	-	TRBJ2-6	CASSLSSGGYEYVLTF	TGTGCCAGCAGTTTATCTTCGGGGGGCTATGAATACGTCCTGACTTTC
-	TRBV2	TRBD1	TRBJ2-5	CASSDPVGQKETQYF	TGTGCCAGCAGTGACCCCGTGGGACAGAAAGAGACCCAGTACTTC